This T cell receptor beta chain was identified in a study of T cell repertoires in cytomegalovirus infection. Study information: The public TCR beta signatures pointed to both CMV infection and matching HLA type.

Points from the study as a whole: Pooled public TCR beta family frequency picked out CMV carriers with the relevant HLA.

CDR1 is ENHRY, CDR2 SYGVKD, per germline. V shed 0 bases and J 9 bases; nucleotides not matched to a gene: 3. CDR3 length: 13 residues. This clonotype was counted many times. Its target is unknown. TCRdb called the reads again in MiXCR, with one record for every CDR3 protein. This sample has about a million distinct CDR3 sequences, with roughly 31% found just once. The receptor was derived from a human donor in good health (CMV status not recorded). Some clones in this sample may be carry-over from other donors' samples. The chain uses TRBV10-3 and TRBJ1-2, with 8 bases aligning to TRBD1. The input for sequencing was cultured CD8+ T cells from PBMCs, taken from culture after CMV antigen stimulation. Here the CDR3 DNA reads TGTGCCATCAGTGAGTCGACAGGGGATAGCTACACCTTC. Its protein product is CAISESTGDSYTF.